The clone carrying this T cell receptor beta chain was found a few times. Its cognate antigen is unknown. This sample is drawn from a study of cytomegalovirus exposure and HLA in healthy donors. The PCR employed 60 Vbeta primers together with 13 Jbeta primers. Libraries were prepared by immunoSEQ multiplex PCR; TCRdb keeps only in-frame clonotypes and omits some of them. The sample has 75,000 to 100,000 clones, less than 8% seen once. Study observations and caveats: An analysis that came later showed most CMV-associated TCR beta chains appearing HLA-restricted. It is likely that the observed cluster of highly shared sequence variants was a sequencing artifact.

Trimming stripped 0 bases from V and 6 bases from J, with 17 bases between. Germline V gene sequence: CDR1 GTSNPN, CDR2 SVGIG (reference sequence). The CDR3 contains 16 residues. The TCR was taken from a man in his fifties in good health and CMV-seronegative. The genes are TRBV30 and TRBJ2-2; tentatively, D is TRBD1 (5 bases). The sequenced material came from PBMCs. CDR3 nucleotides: TGTGCCTGGAGTGTACCACAAGGGGCTCGACCCGGGGAGCTGTTTTTT. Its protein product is CAWSVPQGARPGELFF.